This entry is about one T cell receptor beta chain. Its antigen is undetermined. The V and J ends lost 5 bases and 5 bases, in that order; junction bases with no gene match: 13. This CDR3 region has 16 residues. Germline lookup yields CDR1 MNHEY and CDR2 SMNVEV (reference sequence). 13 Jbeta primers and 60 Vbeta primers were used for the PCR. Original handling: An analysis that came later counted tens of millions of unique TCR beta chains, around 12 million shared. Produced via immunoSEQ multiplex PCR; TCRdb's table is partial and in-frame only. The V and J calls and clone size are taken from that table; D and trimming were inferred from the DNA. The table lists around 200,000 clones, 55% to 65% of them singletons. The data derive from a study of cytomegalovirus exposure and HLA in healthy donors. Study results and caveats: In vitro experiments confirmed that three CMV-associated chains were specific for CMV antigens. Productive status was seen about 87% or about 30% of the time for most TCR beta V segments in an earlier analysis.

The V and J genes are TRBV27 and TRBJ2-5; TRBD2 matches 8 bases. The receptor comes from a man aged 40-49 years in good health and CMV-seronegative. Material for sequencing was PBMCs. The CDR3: CASSQISGLDGETQYF. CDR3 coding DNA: TGTGCCAGCAGTCAAATCTCGGGACTAGACGGGGAGACCCAGTACTTC.